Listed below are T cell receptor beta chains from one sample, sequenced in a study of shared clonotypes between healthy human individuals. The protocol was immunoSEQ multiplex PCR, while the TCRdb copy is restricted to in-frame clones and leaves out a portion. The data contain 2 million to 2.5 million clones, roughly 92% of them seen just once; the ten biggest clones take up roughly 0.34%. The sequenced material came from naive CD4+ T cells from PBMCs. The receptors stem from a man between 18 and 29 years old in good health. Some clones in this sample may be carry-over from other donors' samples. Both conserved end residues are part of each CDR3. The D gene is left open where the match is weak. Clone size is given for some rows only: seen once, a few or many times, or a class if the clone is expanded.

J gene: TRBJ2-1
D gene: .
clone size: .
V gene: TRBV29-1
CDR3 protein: CSVRFYQLGEQFF
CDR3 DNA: TGCAGCGTTAGATTCTACCAACTAGGGGAGCAGTTCTTC

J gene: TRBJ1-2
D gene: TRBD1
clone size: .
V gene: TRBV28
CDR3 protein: CASSSPGQAVGLDGYTF
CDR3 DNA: TGTGCCAGCAGTTCACCAGGACAGGCGGTTGGGCTAGACGGCTACACCTTC

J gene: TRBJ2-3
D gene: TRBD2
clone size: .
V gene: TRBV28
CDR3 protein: CASSSPPGLAGSTDTQYF
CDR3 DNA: TGTGCCAGCAGTTCGCCGCCGGGACTAGCGGGGAGCACAGATACGCAGTATTTT

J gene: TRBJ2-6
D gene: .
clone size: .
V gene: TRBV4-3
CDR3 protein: CASSQDPVGGSGANVLTF
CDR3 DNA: TGCGCCAGCAGCCAAGATCCCGTAGGGGGCTCTGGGGCCAACGTCCTGACTTTC

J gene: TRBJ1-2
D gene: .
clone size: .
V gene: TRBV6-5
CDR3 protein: CASSYFGETGYTF
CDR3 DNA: TGTGCCAGCAGTTACTTTGGGGAAACCGGCTACACCTTC

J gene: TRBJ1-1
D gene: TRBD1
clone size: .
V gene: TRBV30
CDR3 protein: CAWSVTGVGTEAFF
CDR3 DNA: TGTGCCTGGAGCGTAACAGGGGTTGGCACTGAAGCTTTCTTT

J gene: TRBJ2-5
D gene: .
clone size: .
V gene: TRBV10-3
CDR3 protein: CAISEFRTGETQYF
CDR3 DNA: TGTGCCATCAGTGAATTCCGGACGGGGGAGACCCAGTACTTC

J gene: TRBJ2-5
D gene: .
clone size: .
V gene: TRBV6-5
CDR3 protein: CASSPGQETQYF
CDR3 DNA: TGTGCCAGCTCCCCGGGCCAAGAGACCCAGTACTTC

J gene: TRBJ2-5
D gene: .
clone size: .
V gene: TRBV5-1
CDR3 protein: CASGRLGETQYF
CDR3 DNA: TGCGCCAGCGGAAGATTGGGGGAGACCCAGTACTTC

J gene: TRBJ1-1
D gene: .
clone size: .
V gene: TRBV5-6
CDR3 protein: CASSRGVVNTEAFF
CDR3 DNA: TGTGCCAGCAGCCGGGGTGTGGTTAACACTGAAGCTTTCTTT

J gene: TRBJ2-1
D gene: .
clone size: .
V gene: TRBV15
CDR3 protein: CATSRGLYNEQFF
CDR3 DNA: TGTGCCACCAGCAGAGGGTTGTACAATGAGCAGTTCTTC

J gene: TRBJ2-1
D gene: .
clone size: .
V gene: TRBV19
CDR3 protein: CASSILFSKNGNEQFF
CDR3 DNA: TGTGCCAGTAGTATCCTCTTTAGCAAGAACGGTAATGAGCAGTTCTTC

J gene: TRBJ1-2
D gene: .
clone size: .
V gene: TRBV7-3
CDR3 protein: CASSLFGVGSYGYTF
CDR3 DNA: TGTGCCAGCAGCTTGTTCGGGGTGGGATCGTATGGCTACACCTTC

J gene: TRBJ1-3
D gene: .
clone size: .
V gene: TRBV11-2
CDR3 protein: CASNRGFGNTIYF
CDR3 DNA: TGTGCCAGCAACAGAGGATTTGGAAACACCATATATTTT

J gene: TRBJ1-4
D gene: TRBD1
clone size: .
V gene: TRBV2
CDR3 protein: CASSEARGQGNEKLFF
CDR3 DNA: TGTGCCAGCAGTGAAGCTCGGGGACAGGGAAATGAAAAACTGTTTTTT

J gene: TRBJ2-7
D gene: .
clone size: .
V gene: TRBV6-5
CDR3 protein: CASSAPGSYEQYF
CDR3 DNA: TGTGCCAGCAGTGCACCAGGGTCCTACGAGCAGTACTTC

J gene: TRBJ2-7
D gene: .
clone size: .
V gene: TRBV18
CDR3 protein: CASHKGALPYEQYF
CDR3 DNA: TGTGCCAGCCACAAGGGCGCCTTACCCTACGAGCAGTACTTC

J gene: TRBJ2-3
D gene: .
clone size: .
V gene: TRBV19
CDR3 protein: CASSPYGDTQYF
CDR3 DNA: TGTGCCAGTAGTCCCTACGGAGATACGCAGTATTTT

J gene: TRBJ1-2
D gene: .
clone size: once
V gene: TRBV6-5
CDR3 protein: CASSYGQGGYTF
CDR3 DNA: TGTGCCAGCAGTTACGGCCAAGGAGGCTACACCTTC

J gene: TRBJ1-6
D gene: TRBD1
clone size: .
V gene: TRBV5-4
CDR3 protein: CASGTGTGDSPLHF
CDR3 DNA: TGTGCCAGCGGGACCGGGACAGGGGATTCACCCCTCCACTTT

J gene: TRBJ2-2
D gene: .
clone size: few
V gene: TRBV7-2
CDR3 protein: CASSLDTGELFF
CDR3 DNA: TGTGCCAGCAGCCTGGACACCGGGGAGCTGTTTTTT

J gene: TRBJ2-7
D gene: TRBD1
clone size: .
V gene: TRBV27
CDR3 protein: CASSMRRDRGNEQYF
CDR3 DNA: TGTGCCAGCAGCATGAGAAGGGACAGGGGGAACGAGCAGTACTTC

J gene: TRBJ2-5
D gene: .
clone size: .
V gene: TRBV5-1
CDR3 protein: CASSLGPGEETQYF
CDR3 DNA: TGCGCCAGCAGCTTGGGACCAGGGGAAGAGACCCAGTACTTC

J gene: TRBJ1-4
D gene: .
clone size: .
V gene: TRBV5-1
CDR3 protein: CASSPWTRAGTNEKLFF
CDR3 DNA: TGCGCCAGCAGCCCCTGGACCCGGGCGGGAACTAATGAAAAACTGTTTTTT

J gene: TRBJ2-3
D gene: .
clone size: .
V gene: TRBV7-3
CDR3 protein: CASSLSTDTQYF
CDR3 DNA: TGTGCCAGCAGCCTCTCCACAGATACGCAGTATTTT

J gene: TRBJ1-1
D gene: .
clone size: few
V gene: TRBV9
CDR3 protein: CASSGLPGHMNTEAFF
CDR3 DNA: TGTGCCAGCAGCGGATTGCCGGGACATATGAACACTGAAGCTTTCTTT

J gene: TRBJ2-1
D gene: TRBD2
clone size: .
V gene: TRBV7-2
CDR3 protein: CASSSPRELAVLNEQFF
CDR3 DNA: TGTGCCAGCAGCTCCCCGAGGGAACTAGCGGTGCTTAATGAGCAGTTCTTC

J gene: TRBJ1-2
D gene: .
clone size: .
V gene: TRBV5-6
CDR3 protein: CASSGRGDYGYTF
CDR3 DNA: TGTGCCAGCAGCGGAAGGGGGGACTATGGCTACACCTTC

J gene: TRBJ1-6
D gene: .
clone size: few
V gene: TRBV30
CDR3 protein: CAWSLGGDSSYNSPLHF
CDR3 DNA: TGTGCCTGGAGCCTAGGGGGTGACAGCTCCTATAATTCACCCCTCCACTTT

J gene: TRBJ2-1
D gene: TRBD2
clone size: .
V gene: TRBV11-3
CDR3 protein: CASSSGLAGMEEQFF
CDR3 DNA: TGTGCCAGCAGCTCTGGACTAGCGGGAATGGAGGAGCAGTTCTTC

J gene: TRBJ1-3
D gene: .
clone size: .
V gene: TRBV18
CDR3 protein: CASSPGGAGPSGNTIYF
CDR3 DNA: TGTGCCAGCTCACCAGGTGGGGCGGGTCCCTCTGGAAACACCATATATTTT

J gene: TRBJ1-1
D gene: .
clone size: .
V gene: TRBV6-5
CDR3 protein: CASSYGGMPEKFF
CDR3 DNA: TGTGCCAGCAGTTACGGGGGAATGCCAGAGAAATTCTTT

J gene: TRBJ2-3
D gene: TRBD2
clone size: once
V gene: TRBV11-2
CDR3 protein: CASRSGRQADTQYF
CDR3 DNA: TGTGCCAGCCGAAGCGGGAGGCAGGCAGATACGCAGTATTTT

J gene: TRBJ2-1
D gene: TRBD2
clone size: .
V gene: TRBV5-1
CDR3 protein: CASSPSSGNSYNEQFF
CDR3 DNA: TGCGCCAGCAGCCCGTCTAGCGGGAACTCCTACAATGAGCAGTTCTTC

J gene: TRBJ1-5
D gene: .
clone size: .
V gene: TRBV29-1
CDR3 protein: CSVVGEDNQPQHF
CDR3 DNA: TGCAGCGTTGTGGGCGAAGACAATCAGCCCCAGCATTTT

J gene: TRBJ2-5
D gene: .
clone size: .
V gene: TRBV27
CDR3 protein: CASSLSRRGGRRETQYF
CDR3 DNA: TGTGCCAGCAGTTTATCGAGGAGAGGGGGTAGAAGGGAGACCCAGTACTTC

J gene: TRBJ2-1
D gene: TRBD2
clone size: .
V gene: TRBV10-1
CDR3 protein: CASSGEAGLYNEQFF
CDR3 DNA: TGCGCCAGCAGTGGGGAAGCGGGATTATACAATGAGCAGTTCTTC

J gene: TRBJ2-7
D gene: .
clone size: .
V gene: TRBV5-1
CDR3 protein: CASSPAQGSSSYEQYF
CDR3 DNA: TGCGCCAGCAGCCCGGCGCAGGGGTCGAGCTCCTACGAGCAGTACTTC

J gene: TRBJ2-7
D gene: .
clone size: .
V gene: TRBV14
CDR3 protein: CASSQDFLLGEYEQYF
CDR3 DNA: TGTGCCAGCAGCCAAGATTTTCTGTTAGGGGAGTACGAGCAGTACTTC

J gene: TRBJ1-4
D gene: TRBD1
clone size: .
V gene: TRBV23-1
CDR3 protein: CASRPLQGQEDEKLFF
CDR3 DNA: TGCGCCAGCAGACCACTTCAGGGACAGGAGGACGAAAAACTGTTTTTT

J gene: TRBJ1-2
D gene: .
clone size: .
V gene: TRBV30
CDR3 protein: CAWSEERRGGYTF
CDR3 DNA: TGTGCCTGGAGTGAGGAGAGGAGGGGTGGCTACACCTTC

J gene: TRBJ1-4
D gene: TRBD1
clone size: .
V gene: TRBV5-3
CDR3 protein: CARSLVGTGSGSNEKLFF
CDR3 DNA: TGTGCCAGAAGCTTGGTAGGGACAGGCAGTGGGTCTAATGAAAAACTGTTTTTT

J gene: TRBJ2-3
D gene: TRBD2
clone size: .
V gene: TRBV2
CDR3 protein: CASGKGTSGKGDTQYF
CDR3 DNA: TGTGCCAGCGGAAAGGGGACTAGCGGGAAAGGAGATACGCAGTATTTT

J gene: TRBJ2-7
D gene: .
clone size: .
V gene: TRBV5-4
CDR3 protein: CASSLSGLTYEQYF
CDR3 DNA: TGTGCCAGCAGCTTGTCGGGCCTAACATACGAGCAGTACTTC

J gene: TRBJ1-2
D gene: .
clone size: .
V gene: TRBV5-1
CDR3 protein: CASSLDRDYGYTF
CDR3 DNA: TGCGCCAGCAGCTTGGACAGAGACTATGGCTACACCTTC